The 8 T cell receptor beta chains given below trace back to one sample, sequenced in a study of T cell responses to AZD1222 COVID-19 vaccine. The table came from immunoSEQ multiplex PCR; TCRdb's copy has only in-frame clones and leaves some out. The sample holds around 130,000 clones; approximately 88% are singletons and the top ten take approximately 19%. The source material was peripheral blood, sampled on day 0 of MenACWY control vaccination. These receptors all stem from an adult in good health.

This clone came up a few times. The V and J genes are TRBV9 and TRBJ1-2, with no clear D. The V gene lost 4 bases and the J gene lost 7 bases, with 14 bases spanning the gap. CDR3 size: 13 residues. Germline lookup yields CDR1 SGDLS and CDR2 YYNGEE. The CDR3, as DNA: TGTGCCAGCAGCACCCGGCCTGCTAGTGGCTACACCTTC. Its protein is CASSTRPASGYTF.

V gene TRBV4-1 combines with J gene TRBJ2-2; D call uncertain. The CDR3 covers 12 residues. Germline V gives CDR1 MGHRA, CDR2 YSYEKL. The V and J ends lost 4 bases and 7 bases respectively, with 7 bases between them. The CDR3 loop reads CASSPAGGELFF. DNA for the CDR3: TGCGCCAGCAGCCCTGCTGGCGGGGAGCTGTTTTTT.

This clone was seen only once. This chain links TRBV4-1 with TRBJ1-4; tentatively, D is TRBD1 (5 bases). The CDR3 has 14 amino acids. V was shortened by 2 bases and J by 4 bases, with 8 bases between the two germline ends. Germline V CDR1 and CDR2: MGHRA, YSYEKL. This CDR3 is CASSQYRSNEKLFF. CDR3 sequence (DNA): TGCGCCAGCAGCCAATACAGGAGTAATGAAAAACTGTTTTTT.

This chain uses TRBV7-9 with TRBJ1-1; D gene ambiguous. V dropped 0 bases and J dropped 1 base, with 3 bases sitting between them. This CDR3 region has 13 residues. Germline V CDR1 and CDR2: SEHNR, FQNEAQ (reference sequence). The DNA for the CDR3 is TGTGCCAGCAGCTTAGCGGAGAACACTGAAGCTTTCTTT. Encoded protein: CASSLAENTEAFF. Supplemented by reference TRBV7-9 and TRBJ1-1, the full variable domain reads DTGVSQNPRHKITKRGQNVTFRCDPISEHNRLYWYRQTLGQGPEFLTYFQNEAQLEKSRLLSDRFSAERPKGSFSTLEIQRTEQGDSAMYLCASSLAENTEAFFGQGTRLTVV.

This sequence joins TRBV5-1 and TRBJ1-4; TRBD1 might be the D (6 bases). CDR3 length: 16 amino acids. From germline, CDR1 is SGHRS and CDR2 YFSETQ. V dropped 4 bases and J dropped 0 bases, with 13 bases sitting between them. The CDR3, as DNA: TGCGCCAGCAGCCCAACAGGGAAAACAACTAATGAAAAACTGTTTTTT. Translated, it gives CASSPTGKTTNEKLFF.

This chain uses TRBV12-3 or TRBV12-4 with TRBJ1-2; 7 bases agree with TRBD1. The J segment lost 8 bases and the V segment lost 5 bases, leaving 5 bases of the junction unmatched. This CDR3 spans 12 amino acids. DNA of the CDR3: TGTGCCAGCAGTGTACAGGGGAAGGGCTACACCTTC. This sequence encodes CASSVQGKGYTF.

The rearrangement joins TRBV4-2 to TRBJ2-3; 13 nucleotides align to TRBD2. Looked up from germline, CDR1 is LGHNA and CDR2 is YNFKEQ. V trimming: 0 bases; J trimming: 2 bases; junction bases outside the gene matches: 2. This CDR3 comprises 17 residues. CDR3 bases: TGTGCCAGCAGCCAAGATGGACTAGCGGGAGACACAGATACGCAGTATTTT. Protein product: CASSQDGLAGDTDTQYF.

V is TRBV4-1 and J is TRBJ1-4; TRBD1 is a possible D gene (5 bases). V was pared by 3 bases and J by 5 bases, with 13 bases between. CDR3 length: 15 residues. Germline V lookup: CDR1 MGHRA, CDR2 YSYEKL. CDR3 loop: CASSHSGPRNEKLFF. As DNA, the CDR3 is TGCGCCAGCAGCCATTCGGGGCCACGAAATGAAAAACTGTTTTTT.